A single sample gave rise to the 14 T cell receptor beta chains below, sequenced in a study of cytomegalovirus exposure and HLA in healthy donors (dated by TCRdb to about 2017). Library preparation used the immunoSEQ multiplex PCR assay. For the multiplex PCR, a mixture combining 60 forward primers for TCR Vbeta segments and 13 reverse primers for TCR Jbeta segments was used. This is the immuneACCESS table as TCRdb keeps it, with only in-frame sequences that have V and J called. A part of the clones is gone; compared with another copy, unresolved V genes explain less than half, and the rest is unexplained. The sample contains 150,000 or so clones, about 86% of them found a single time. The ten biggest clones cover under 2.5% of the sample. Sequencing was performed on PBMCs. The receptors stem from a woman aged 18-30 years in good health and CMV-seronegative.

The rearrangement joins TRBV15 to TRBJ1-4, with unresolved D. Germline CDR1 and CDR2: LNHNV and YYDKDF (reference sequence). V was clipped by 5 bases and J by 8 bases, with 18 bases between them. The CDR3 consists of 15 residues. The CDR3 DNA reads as TGTGCCACCAGCGCAAGCGGGGAGACTTTCGAAAAACTGTTTTTT. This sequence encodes CATSASGETFEKLFF.

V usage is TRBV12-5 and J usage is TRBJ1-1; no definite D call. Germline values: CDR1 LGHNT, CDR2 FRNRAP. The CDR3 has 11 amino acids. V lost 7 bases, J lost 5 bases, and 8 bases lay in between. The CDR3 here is CASERKTEAFF. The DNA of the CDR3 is TGTGCTAGTGAGAGAAAAACTGAAGCTTTCTTT. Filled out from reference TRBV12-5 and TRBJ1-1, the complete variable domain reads DARVTQTPRHKVTEMGQEVTMRCQPILGHNTVFWYRQTMMQGLELLAYFRNRAPLDDSGMPKDRFSAEMPDATLATLKIQPSEPRDSAVYFCASERKTEAFFGQGTRLTVV.

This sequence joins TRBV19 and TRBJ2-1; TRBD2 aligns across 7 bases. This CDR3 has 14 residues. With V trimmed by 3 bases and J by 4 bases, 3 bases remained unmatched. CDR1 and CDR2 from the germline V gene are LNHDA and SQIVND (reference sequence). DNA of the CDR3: TGTGCCAGTAGTATCCAAGCGGGATACAATGAGCAGTTCTTC. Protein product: CASSIQAGYNEQFF.

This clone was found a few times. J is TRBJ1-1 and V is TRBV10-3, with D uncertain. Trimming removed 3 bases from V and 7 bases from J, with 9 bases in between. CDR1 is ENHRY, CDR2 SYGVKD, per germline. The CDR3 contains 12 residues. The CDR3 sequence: CAISDYRGEAFF. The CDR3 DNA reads TGTGCCATCAGTGATTATCGGGGTGAAGCTTTCTTT.

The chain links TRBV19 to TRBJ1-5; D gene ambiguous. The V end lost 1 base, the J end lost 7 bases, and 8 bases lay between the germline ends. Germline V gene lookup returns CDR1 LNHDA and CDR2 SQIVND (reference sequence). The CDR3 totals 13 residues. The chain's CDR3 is CASSIGGGQPQHF. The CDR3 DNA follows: TGTGCCAGTAGTATAGGGGGAGGACAGCCCCAGCATTTT.

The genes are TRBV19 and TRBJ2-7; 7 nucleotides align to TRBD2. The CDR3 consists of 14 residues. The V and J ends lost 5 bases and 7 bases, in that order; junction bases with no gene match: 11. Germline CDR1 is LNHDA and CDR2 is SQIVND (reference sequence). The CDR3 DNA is TGTGCCAGTAGTGCCCTGGGAGGGCAACTAGAGCAGTACTTC. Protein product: CASSALGGQLEQYF.

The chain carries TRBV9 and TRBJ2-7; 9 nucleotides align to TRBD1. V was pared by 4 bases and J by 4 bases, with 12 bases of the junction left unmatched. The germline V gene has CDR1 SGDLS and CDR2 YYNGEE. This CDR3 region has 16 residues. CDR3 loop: CASSPPPGTGFYEQYF. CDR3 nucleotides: TGTGCCAGCAGCCCACCACCCGGGACAGGGTTTTACGAGCAGTACTTC.

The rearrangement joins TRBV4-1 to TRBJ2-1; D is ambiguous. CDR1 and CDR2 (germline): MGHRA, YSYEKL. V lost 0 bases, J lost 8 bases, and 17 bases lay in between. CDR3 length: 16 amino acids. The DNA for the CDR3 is TGCGCCAGCAGCCAAGAGAAGTCGACACGCTCGGATGAGCAGTTCTTC. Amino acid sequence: CASSQEKSTRSDEQFF.

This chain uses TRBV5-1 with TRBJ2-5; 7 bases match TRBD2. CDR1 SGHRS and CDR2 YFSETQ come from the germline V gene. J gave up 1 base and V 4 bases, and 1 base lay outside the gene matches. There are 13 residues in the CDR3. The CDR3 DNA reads TGCGCCAGCAGCCCGGGGGGCCAAGAGACCCAGTACTTC. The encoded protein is CASSPGGQETQYF.

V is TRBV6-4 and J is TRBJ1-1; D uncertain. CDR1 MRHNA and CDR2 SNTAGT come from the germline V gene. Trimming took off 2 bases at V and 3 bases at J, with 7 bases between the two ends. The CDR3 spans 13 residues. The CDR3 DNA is TGTGCCAGCAGTGACGAGGAGCACACTGAAGCTTTCTTT. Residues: CASSDEEHTEAFF.

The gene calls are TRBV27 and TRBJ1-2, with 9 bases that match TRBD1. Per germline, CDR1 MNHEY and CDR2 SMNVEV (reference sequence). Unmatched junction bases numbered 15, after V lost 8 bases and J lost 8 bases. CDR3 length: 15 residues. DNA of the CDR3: TGTGCCAGCGTAGGAGATATACAGGGGGCGTGGGGCTACACCTTC. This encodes CASVGDIQGAWGYTF.

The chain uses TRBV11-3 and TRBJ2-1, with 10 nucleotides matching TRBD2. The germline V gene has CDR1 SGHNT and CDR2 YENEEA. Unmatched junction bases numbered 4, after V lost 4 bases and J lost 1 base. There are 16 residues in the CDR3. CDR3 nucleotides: TGTGCCAGCAGCTCAGCTAGCGGGAGATCCTACAATGAGCAGTTCTTC. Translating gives CASSSASGRSYNEQFF.

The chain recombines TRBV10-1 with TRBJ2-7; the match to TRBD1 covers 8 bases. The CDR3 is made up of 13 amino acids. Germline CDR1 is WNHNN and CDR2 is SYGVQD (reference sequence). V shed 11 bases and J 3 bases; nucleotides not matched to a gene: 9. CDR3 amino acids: CAGPTGAHYEQYF. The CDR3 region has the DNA TGCGCCGGCCCGACAGGGGCGCACTACGAGCAGTACTTC.

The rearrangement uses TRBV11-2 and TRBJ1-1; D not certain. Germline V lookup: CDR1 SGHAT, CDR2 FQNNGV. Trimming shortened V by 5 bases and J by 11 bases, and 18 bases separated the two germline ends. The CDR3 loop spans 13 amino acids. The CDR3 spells CASSPLRVKDAFF. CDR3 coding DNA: TGTGCCAGCAGCCCCCTGAGGGTGAAGGACGCTTTCTTT.